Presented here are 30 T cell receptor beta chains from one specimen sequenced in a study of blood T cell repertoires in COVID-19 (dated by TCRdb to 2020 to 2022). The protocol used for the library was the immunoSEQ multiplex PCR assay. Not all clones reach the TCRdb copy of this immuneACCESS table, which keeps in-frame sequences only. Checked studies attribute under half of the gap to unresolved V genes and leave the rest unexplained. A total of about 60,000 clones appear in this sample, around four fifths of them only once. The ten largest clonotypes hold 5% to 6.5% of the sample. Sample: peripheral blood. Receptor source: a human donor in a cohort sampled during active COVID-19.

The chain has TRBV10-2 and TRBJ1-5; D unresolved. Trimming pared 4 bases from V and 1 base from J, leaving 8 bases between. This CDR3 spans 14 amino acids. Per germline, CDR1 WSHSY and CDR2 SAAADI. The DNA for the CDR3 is TGCGCCAGCAGTGCGCAGAGGAGCAATCAGCCCCAGCATTTT. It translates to CASSAQRSNQPQHF.

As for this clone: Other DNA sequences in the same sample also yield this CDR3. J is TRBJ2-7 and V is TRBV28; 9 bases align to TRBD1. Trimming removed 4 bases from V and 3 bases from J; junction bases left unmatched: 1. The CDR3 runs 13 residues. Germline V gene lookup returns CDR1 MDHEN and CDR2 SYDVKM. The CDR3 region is CASSSGQGYEQYF. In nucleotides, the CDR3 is TGTGCCAGCAGTTCGGGACAGGGCTACGAGCAGTACTTC.

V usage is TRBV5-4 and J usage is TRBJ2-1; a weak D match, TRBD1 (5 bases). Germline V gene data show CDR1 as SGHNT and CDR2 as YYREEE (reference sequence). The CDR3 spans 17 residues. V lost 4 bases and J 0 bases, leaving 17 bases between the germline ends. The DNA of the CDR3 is TGTGCCAGCAGCCTATCTTGGGGCTCTGGCTCCTACAATGAGCAGTTCTTC. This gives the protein CASSLSWGSGSYNEQFF.

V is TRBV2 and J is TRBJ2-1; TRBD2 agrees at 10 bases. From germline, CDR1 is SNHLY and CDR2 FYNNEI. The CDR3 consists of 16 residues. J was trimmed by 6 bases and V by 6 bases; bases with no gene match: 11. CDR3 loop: CASRASSGRRGNEQFF. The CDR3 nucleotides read TGTGCCAGCAGGGCCTCTAGCGGGAGAAGGGGCAATGAGCAGTTCTTC.

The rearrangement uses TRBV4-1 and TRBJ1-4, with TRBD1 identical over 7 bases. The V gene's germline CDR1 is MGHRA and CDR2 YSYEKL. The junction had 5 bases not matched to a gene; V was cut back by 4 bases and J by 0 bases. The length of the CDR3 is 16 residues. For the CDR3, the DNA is TGCGCCAGCAGCCTGGGACAGCTTGCAACTAATGAAAAACTGTTTTTT. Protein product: CASSLGQLATNEKLFF.

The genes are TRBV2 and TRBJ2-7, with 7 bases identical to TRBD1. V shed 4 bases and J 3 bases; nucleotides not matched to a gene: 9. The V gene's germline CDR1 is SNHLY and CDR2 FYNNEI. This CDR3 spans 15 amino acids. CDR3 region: CASSGRDSFHYEQYF. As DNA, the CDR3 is TGTGCCAGCAGTGGTCGGGACAGTTTCCACTACGAGCAGTACTTC.

The CDR3 nucleotides are TGTGCCATTAGGAAGGGGATGAACACTGAAGCTTTCTTT. Translation gives CAIRKGMNTEAFF. The chain is built from TRBV10-3 and TRBJ1-1, with a weak D call TRBD1 (5 bases). The V end lost 9 bases, the J end lost 0 bases, and 11 bases lay between the germline ends. The germline CDR1 and CDR2 sequences are ENHRY and SYGVKD. CDR3 length: 13 residues.

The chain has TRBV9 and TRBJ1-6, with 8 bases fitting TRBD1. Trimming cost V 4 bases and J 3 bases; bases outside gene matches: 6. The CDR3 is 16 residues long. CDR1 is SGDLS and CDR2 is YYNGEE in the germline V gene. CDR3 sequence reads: CASSPRTGFYNSPLHF. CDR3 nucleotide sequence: TGTGCCAGCAGCCCGCGGACAGGGTTCTATAATTCACCCCTCCACTTT.

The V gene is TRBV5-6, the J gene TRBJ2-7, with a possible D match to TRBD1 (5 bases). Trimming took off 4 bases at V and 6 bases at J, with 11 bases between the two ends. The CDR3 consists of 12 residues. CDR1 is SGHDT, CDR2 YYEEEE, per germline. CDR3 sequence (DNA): TGTGCCAGCAGCCCGGTGGGGCTCGAGCAGTACTTC. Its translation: CASSPVGLEQYF.

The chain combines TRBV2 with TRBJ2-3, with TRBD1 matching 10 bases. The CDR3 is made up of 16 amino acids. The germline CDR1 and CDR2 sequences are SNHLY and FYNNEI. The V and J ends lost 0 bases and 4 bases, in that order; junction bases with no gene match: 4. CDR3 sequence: CASSEARDRGADTQYF. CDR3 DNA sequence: TGTGCCAGCAGTGAAGCCCGGGACAGGGGTGCAGATACGCAGTATTTT. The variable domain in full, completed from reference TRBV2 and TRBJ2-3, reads EPEVTQTPSHQVTQMGQEVILRCVPISNHLYFYWYRQILGQKVEFLVSFYNNEISEKSEIFDDQFSVERPDGSNFTLKIRSTKLEDSAMYFCASSEARDRGADTQYFGPGTRLTVL.

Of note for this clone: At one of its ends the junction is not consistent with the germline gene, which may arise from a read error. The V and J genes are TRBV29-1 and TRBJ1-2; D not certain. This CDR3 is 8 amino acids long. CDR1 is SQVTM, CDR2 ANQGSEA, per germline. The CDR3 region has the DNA TGCAGCGTTGAAAACACCGCCTTC. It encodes CSVENTAF.

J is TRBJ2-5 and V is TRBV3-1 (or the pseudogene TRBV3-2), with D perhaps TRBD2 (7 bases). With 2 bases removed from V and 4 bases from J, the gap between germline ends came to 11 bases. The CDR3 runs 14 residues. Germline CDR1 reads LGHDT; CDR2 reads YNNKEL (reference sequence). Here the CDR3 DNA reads TGTGCCAGCAGCCAAAGGGGGGGCCGAGAGACCCAGTACTTC. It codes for CASSQRGGRETQYF.

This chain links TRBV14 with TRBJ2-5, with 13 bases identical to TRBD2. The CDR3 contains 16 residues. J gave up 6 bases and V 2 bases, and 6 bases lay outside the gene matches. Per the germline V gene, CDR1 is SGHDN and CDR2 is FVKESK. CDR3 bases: TGTGCCAGCAGCCAACCACTAGCGGGAGGGCCTCAGACCCAGTACTTC. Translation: CASSQPLAGGPQTQYF.

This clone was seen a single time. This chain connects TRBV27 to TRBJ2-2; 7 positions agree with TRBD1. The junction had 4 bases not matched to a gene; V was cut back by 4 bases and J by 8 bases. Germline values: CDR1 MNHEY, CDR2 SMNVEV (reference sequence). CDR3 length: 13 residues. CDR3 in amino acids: CASSSQGTGELFF. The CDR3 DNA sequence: TGTGCCAGCAGTTCACAGGGGACGGGGGAGCTGTTTTTT.

Here the CDR3 DNA reads TGCAGTGCTAGTGGTCAGCGGGGGGGTAGCTCCTACAATGAGCAGTTCTTC. Its translation is CSASGQRGGSSYNEQFF. The V and J genes are TRBV20-1 and TRBJ2-1, with TRBD2 identical over 10 bases. In germline, CDR1 is DFQATT, CDR2 SNEGSKA (reference sequence). V lost 3 bases to trimming and J lost 0 bases; unmatched junction nucleotides: 8. This CDR3 spans 17 amino acids.

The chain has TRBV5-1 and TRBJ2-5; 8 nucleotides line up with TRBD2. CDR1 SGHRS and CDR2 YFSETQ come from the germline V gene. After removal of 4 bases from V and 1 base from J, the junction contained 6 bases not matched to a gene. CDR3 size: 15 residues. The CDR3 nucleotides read TGCGCCAGCAGCGCGCTAGGGACTAGCCAAGAGACCCAGTACTTC. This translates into CASSALGTSQETQYF.

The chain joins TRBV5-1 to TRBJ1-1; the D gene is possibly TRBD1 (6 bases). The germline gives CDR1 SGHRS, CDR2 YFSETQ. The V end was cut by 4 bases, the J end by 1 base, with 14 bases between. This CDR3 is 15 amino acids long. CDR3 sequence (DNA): TGCGCCAGCAGCAGTAACAGGGCGGGGAACACTGAAGCTTTCTTT. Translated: CASSSNRAGNTEAFF.

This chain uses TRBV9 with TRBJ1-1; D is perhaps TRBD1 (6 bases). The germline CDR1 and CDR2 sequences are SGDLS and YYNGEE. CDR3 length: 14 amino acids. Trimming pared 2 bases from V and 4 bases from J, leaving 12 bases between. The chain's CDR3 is CASSVLGASTEAFF. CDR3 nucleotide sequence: TGTGCCAGCAGCGTCTTGGGGGCAAGCACTGAAGCTTTCTTT.

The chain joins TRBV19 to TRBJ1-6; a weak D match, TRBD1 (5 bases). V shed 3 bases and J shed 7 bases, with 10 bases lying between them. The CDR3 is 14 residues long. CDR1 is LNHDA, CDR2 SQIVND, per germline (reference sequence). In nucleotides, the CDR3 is TGTGCCAGTAGTATGGCAGGGCTAAATTCACCCCTCCACTTT. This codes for CASSMAGLNSPLHF.

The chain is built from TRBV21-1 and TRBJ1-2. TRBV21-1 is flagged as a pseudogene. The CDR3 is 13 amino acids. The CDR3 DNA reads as TGTGCCAGCAGAAACGGGAGCCACTATGGCTACACCTTC. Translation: CASRNGSHYGYTF.

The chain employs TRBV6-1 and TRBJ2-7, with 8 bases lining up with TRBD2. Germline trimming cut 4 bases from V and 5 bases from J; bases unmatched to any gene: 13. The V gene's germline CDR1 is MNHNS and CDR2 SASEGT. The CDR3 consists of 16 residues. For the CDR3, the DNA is TGTGCCAGCAGTGGACGGCGGGGGGCCTTTAAAGACGAGCAGTACTTC. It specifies CASSGRRGAFKDEQYF.

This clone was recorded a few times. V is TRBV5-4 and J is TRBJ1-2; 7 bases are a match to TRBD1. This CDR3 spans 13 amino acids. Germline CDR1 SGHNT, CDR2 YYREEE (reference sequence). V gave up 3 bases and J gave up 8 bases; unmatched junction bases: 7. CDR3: CASSSRGDRGYTF. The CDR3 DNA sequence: TGTGCCAGCAGCTCCAGGGGGGACCGGGGCTACACCTTC.

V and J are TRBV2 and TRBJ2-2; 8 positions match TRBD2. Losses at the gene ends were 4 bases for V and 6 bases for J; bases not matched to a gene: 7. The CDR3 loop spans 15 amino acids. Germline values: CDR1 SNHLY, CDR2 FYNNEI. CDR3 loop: CASSVKAGAAGELFF. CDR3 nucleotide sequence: TGTGCCAGCAGTGTGAAAGCGGGAGCTGCCGGGGAGCTGTTTTTT.

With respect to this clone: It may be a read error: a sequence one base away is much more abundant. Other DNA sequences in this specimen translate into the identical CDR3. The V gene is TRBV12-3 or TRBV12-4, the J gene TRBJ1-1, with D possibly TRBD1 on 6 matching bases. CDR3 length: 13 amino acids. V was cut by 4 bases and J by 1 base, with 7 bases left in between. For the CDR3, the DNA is TGTGCCAGCAGTTCACAGGGGAACACTGAAGCTTTCTTT. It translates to CASSSQGNTEAFF.

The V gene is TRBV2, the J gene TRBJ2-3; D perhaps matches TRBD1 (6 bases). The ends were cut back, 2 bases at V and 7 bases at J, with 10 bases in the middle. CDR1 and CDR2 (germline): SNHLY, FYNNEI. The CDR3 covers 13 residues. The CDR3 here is CASSETGSNTQYF. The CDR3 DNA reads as TGTGCCAGCAGTGAAACAGGGTCAAATACGCAGTATTTT. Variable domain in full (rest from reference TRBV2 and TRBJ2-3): EPEVTQTPSHQVTQMGQEVILRCVPISNHLYFYWYRQILGQKVEFLVSFYNNEISEKSEIFDDQFSVERPDGSNFTLKIRSTKLEDSAMYFCASSETGSNTQYFGPGTRLTVL.

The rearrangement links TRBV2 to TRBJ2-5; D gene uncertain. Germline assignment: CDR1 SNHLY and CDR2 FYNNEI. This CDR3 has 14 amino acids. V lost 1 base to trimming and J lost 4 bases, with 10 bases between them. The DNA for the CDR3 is TGTGCCAGCAGTGAAGAGGCTAGTTTAGAGACCCAGTACTTC. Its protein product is CASSEEASLETQYF.

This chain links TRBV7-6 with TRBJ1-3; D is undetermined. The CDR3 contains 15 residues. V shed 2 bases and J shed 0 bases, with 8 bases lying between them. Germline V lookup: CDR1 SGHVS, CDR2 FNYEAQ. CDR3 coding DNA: TGTGCCAGCAGCTTACAGTCCCACTCTGGAAACACCATATATTTT. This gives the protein CASSLQSHSGNTIYF.

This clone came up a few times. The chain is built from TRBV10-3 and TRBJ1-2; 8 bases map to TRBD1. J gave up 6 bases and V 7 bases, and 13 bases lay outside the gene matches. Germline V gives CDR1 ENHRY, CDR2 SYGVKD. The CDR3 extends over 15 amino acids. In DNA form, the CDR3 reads TGTGCCATCACCCCTGGACAGGGTACTTTGAATGGCTACACCTTC. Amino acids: CAITPGQGTLNGYTF.

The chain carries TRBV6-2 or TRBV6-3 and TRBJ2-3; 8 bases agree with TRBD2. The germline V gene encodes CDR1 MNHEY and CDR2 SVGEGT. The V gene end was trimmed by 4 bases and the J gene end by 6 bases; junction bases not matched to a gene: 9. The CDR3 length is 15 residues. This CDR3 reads CASSWGERGMDTQYF. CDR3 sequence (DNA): TGTGCCAGCAGTTGGGGAGAGCGGGGGATGGATACGCAGTATTTT.

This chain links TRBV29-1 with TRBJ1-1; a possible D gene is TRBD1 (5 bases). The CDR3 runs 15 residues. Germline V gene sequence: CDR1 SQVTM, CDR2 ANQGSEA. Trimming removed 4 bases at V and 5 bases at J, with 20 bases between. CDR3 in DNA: TGCAGCGTTGTGGTGACCCCCCTGGAGGGGACTGAAGCTTTCTTT. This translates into CSVVVTPLEGTEAFF.